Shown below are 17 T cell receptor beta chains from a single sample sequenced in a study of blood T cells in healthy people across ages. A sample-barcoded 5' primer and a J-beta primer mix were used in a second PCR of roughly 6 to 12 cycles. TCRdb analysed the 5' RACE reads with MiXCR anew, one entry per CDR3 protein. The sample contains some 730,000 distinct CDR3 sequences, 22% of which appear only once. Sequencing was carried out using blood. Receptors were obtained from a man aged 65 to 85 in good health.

CDR3 loop: CASSYLKGTYYGYTF. In DNA form, the CDR3 reads TGTGCCAGCAGTTACCTCAAGGGGACCTACTATGGCTACACCTTC. This chain connects TRBV6-5 to TRBJ1-2, with D possibly TRBD1 on 5 matching bases. The CDR3 totals 15 residues. With 2 bases removed from V and 3 bases from J, the gap between germline ends came to 13 bases. Per the germline V gene, CDR1 is MNHEY and CDR2 is SVGAGI.

The CDR3 reads CASSLGSGLGTYEQYF. DNA for the CDR3: TGCGCCAGCAGCTTGGGGTCGGGACTCGGAACCTACGAGCAGTACTTC. This sequence joins TRBV5-1 and TRBJ2-5; a possible D gene is TRBD2 (6 bases). The J call is uncertain, as TRBJ2-7 better fits the DNA end. The CDR3 has 16 residues. Germline values: CDR1 SGHRS, CDR2 YFSETQ.

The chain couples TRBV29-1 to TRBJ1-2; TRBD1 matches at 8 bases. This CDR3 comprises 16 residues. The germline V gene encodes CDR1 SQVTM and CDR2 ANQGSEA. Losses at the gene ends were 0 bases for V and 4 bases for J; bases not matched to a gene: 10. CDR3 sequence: CSVEDLDRGSFYGYTF. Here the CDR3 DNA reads TGCAGCGTTGAAGATCTTGACAGGGGTTCTTTCTATGGCTACACCTTC.

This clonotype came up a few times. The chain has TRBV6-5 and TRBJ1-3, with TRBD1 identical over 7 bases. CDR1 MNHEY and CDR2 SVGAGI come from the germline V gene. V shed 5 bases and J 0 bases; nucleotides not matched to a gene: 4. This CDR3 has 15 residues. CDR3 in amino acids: CASSRDSFSGNTIYF. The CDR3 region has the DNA TGTGCCAGCAGTAGGGACAGTTTCTCTGGAAACACCATATATTTT.

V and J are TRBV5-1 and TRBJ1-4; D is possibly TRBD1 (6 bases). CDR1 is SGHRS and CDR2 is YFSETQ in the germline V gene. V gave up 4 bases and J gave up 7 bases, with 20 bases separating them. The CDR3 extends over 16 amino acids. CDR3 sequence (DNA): TGCGCCAGCAGCCCCAACCCAGGGGCGCGGGGTGAAAAACTGTTTTTT. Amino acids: CASSPNPGARGEKLFF.

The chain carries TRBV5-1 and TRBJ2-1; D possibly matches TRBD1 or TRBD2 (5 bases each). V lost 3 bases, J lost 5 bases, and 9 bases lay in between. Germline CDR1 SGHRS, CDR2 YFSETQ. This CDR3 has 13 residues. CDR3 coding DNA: TGCGCCAGCAGCTCGGGACCTGACAATGAGCAGTTCTTC. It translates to CASSSGPDNEQFF.

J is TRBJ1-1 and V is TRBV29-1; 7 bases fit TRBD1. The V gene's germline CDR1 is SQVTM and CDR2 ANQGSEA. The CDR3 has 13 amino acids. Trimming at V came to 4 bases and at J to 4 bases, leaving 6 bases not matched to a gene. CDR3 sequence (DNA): TGCAGCGTTGCCGGGACAGTTATCACTGAAGCTTTCTTT. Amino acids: CSVAGTVITEAFF.

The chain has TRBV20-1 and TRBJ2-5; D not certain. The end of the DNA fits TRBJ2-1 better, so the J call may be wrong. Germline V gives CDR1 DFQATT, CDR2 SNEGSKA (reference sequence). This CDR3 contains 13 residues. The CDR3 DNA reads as TGCAGTGCCTTCCGGTTAAACTCGGGTGAGCAGTTCTTC. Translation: CSAFRLNSGEQFF.

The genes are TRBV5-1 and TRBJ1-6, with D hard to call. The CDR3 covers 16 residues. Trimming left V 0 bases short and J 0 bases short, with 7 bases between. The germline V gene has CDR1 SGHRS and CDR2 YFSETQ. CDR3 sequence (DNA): TGCGCCAGCAGCTTGGCGGAGAGCTCCTATAATTCACCCCTCCACTTT. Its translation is CASSLAESSYNSPLHF.

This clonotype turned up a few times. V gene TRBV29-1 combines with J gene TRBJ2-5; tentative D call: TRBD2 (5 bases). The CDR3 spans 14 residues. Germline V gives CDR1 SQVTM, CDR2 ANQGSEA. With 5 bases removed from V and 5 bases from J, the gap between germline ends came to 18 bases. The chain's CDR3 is CSVSGRVEVETQYF. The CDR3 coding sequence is TGCAGCGTTTCCGGACGTGTGGAGGTTGAGACCCAGTACTTC.

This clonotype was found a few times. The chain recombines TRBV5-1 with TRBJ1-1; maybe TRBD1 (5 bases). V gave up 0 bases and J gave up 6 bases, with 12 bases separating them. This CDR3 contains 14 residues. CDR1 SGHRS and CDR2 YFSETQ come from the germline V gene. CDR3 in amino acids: CASSLDRQGAEAFF. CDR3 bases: TGCGCCAGCAGCTTGGATCGGCAGGGCGCTGAAGCTTTCTTT.

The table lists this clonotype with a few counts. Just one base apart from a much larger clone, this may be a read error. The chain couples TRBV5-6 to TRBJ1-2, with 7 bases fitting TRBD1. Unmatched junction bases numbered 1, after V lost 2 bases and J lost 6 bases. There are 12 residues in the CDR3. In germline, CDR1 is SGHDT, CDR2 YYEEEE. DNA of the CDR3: TGTGCCAGCAGCTTTACAGGGGATGGCTACACCTTC. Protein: CASSFTGDGYTF.

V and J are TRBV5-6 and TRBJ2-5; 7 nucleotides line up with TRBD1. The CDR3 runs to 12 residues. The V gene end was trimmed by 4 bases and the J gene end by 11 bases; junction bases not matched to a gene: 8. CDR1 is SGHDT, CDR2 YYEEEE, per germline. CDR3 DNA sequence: TGTGCCAGCAGCAGGGACAGCTACGTGCAGTACTTC. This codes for CASSRDSYVQYF. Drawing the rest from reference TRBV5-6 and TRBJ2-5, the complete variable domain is DAGVTQSPTHLIKTRGQQVTLRCSPKSGHDTVSWYQQALGQGPQFIFQYYEEEERQRGNFPDRFSGHQFPNYSSELNVNALLLGDSALYLCASSRDSYVQYFGPGTRLLVL.

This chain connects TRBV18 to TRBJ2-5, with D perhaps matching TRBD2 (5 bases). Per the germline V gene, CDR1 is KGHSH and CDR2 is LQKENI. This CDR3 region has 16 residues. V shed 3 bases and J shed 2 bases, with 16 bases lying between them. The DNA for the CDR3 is TGTGCCAGCTCACCCCCGGAGGTGGCAGAACAAGAGACCCAGTACTTC. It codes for CASSPPEVAEQETQYF.

CDR3 residues: CASSLPGLGKYF. The CDR3 DNA reads as TGTGCCAGCAGCCTACCGGGACTAGGAAAGTATTTT. The chain combines TRBV5-4 with TRBJ2-3, with 8 bases that match TRBD2. Looked up from germline, CDR1 is SGHNT and CDR2 is YYREEE (reference sequence). The length of the CDR3 is 12 residues. V lost 4 bases, J lost 13 bases, and 8 bases stayed unmatched.

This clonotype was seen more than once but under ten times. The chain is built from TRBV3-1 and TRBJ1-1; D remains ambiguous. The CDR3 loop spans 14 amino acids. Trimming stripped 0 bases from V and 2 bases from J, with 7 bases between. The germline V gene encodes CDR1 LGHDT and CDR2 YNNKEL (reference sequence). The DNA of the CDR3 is TGTGCCAGCAGCCAAGATCGCAGAAACACTGAAGCTTTCTTT. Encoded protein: CASSQDRRNTEAFF.

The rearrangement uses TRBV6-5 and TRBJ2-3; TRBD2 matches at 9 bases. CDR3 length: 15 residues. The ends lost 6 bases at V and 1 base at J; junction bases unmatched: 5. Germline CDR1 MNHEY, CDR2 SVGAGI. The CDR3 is CASRGGLAGTDTQYF. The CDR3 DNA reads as TGTGCCAGCAGGGGGGGACTAGCCGGCACAGATACGCAGTATTTT.